This T cell receptor beta chain was identified in a study of T cell responses to AZD1222 COVID-19 vaccine. Points from the study as a whole: Among vaccine-associated CD4 TCRs, coverage spanned spike, with dominance at 160-218 and 743-854. A reported finding is that nearly half of spike-specific TCRs target unmutated variant regions. Every sample of the repertoires postdated the peak T cell response.

Turning to this clone: Its antigen is undetermined.

The protocol was immunoSEQ multiplex PCR, while the TCRdb copy is restricted to in-frame clones and leaves out a portion. The sample includes roughly 150,000 clones, roughly 91% seen only once; the top ten take roughly 6%. Germline-derived CDR1 and CDR2 are MGHRA and YSYEKL. The CDR3 loop spans 16 amino acids. Trimming cost V 8 bases and J 4 bases; bases outside gene matches: 10. Whether given at about 4 or about 12 weeks, second doses were pooled. The sequence was collected from an adult who received the AZD1222 COVID-19 vaccine. The chain links TRBV4-1 to TRBJ2-5; 13 nucleotides agree with TRBD2. The sample was peripheral blood, taken 28 days after the second AZD1222 dose. The CDR3 sequence is CASWGTSGGARETQYF. The DNA of the CDR3 is TGCGCCAGCTGGGGTACTAGCGGGGGGGCCCGAGAGACCCAGTACTTC.